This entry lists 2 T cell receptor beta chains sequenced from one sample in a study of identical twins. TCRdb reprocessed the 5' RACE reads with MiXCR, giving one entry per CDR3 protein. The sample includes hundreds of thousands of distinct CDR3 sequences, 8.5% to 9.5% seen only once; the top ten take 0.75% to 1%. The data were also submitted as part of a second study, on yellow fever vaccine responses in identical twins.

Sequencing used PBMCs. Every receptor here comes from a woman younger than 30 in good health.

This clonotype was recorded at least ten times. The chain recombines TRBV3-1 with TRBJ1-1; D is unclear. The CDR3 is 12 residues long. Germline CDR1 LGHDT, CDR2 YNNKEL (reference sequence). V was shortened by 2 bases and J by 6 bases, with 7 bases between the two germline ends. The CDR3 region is CASSQHPSEAFF. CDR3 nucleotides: TGTGCCAGCAGCCAACACCCGTCTGAAGCTTTCTTT.

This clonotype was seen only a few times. As DNA, the CDR3 is TGTGCCAGCACCCCCTCTTTATACGGTTTCACCGGGGAGCTGTTTTTT. This sequence encodes CASTPSLYGFTGELFF. V usage is TRBV28 and J usage is TRBJ2-2; unclear D gene. CDR1 is MDHEN, CDR2 SYDVKM, per germline. Trimming pared 7 bases from V and 4 bases from J, leaving 19 bases between. CDR3 length: 16 amino acids.